These T cell receptor beta chains were read from a single sample in a study of T cells after yellow fever vaccination. TCRdb analysed the 5' RACE reads with MiXCR anew, one entry per CDR3 protein. The sample includes around 320,000 distinct CDR3 sequences, around a tenth seen only once; the top ten take over 3%. The sequencing used CD4+ T cells sorted from PBMCs, collected 45 days after the yellow fever booster vaccination. Every receptor here comes from a young man who received the YFV17D yellow fever vaccine. Both conserved end residues are part of each CDR3. D genes are given only for firm matches. Clone size is given for some rows only: seen once, a few or many times, or a class if the clone is expanded.

-	many	TRBV12-3/TRBV12-4	TRBJ2-5	CASSLGLEETQYF	TGTGCCAGCAGCTTAGGCTTAGAAGAGACCCAGTACTTC
-	few	TRBV6-2/TRBV6-3	TRBJ2-3	CASSSLALDTQYF	TGTGCCAGCAGTTCCCTGGCACTGGATACGCAGTATTTT
TRBD1	many	TRBV7-2	TRBJ1-4	CASSLRRQGALTNEKLFF	TGTGCCAGCAGCTTAAGGAGACAGGGGGCGCTTACTAATGAAAAACTGTTTTTT
TRBD1	-	TRBV30	TRBJ2-7	CAWSLGTGPYEQYF	TGTGCCTGGAGTTTGGGGACAGGGCCCTACGAGCAGTACTTC
-	-	TRBV3-1	TRBJ1-5	CASSQVGNQPQHF	TGTGCCAGCAGCCAAGTTGGCAATCAGCCCCAGCATTTT
TRBD2	many	TRBV28	TRBJ2-3	CASKWGGTDTQYF	TGTGCCAGCAAGTGGGGGGGGACAGATACGCAGTATTTT
-	few	TRBV5-6	TRBJ2-1	CASRIRRGGQFF	TGTGCCAGCAGAATCCGGCGGGGCGGGCAGTTCTTC
TRBD2	-	TRBV7-3	TRBJ2-3	CASSFSGEGSYTQYF	TGTGCCAGCAGCTTTAGCGGGGAGGGAAGTTATACGCAGTATTTT
-	-	TRBV20-1	TRBJ1-6	CSARDLRRGSNSPLHF	TGCAGTGCTAGAGATCTTCGCAGGGGTAGTAATTCACCCCTCCACTTT
TRBD1	few	TRBV12-3/TRBV12-4	TRBJ1-5	CASSPSTGDQPQHF	TGTGCCAGCAGTCCATCTACAGGGGATCAGCCCCAGCATTTT
-	few	TRBV6-6	TRBJ1-5	CASSKEGYSNQPQHF	TGTGCCAGCTCGAAGGAGGGGTATAGCAATCAGCCCCAGCATTTT
-	few	TRBV27	TRBJ2-2	CASSLSDRRSMNTGELFF	TGTGCCAGCAGTTTATCAGACAGGCGATCCATGAACACCGGGGAGCTGTTTTTT
-	-	TRBV18	TRBJ1-1	CASSPPDRSGTEAFF	TGTGCCAGCTCACCACCCGACAGGTCGGGGACTGAAGCTTTCTTT
-	few	TRBV12-3/TRBV12-4	TRBJ1-2	CASSLLRGNYGYTF	TGTGCCAGCAGTTTACTTCGTGGAAACTATGGCTACACCTTC
-	-	TRBV15	TRBJ2-5	CATSRVPQGRETQYF	TGTGCCACCAGCAGAGTACCCCAAGGACGGGAGACCCAGTACTTC
-	few	TRBV7-7	TRBJ2-3	CASSAVQGSADTQYF	TGTGCTAGCAGCGCTGTACAGGGATCCGCAGATACGCAGTATTTT
-	many	TRBV25-1	TRBJ2-7	CASLGAYEQYF	TGTGCCAGCTTAGGGGCTTACGAGCAGTACTTC
TRBD2	-	TRBV4-1	TRBJ2-3	CASSQDVSGETDTQYF	TGCGCCAGCAGCCAAGATGTAAGCGGGGAAACAGATACGCAGTATTTT
-	-	TRBV18	TRBJ1-5	CASSPWEGSDQPQHF	TGTGCCAGCTCACCCTGGGAGGGGTCGGATCAGCCCCAGCATTTT
-	few	TRBV28	TRBJ2-3	CASSIRADTQYF	TGTGCCAGCAGTATTAGGGCAGATACGCAGTATTTT
-	few	TRBV6-5	TRBJ2-7	CASSPPRTRVNYEQYF	TGTGCCAGCAGTCCCCCCCGGACAAGAGTAAACTACGAGCAGTACTTC
-	-	TRBV19	TRBJ1-2	CASSIGRDYGYTF	TGTGCCAGTAGTATCGGCAGGGACTATGGCTACACCTTC
TRBD2	few	TRBV29-1	TRBJ2-1	CSVERELAGDFYNEQFF	TGCAGCGTTGAGAGGGAGTTAGCGGGGGACTTCTACAATGAGCAGTTCTTC
-	few	TRBV12-3/TRBV12-4	TRBJ2-3	CASSAAGRTDTQYF	TGTGCCAGCAGTGCAGCAGGGCGCACAGATACGCAGTATTTT